The next 17 T cell receptor beta chains were all read from a single sample in a study of T cells in Graves' hyperthyroidism and ophthalmopathy. What was amplified from RNA transcripts were TCR beta CDR3 regions. HTBI primers were employed in a first-round RT-PCR of the TCR CDR3. TCRdb reprocessed the multiplex PCR reads with MiXCR, giving one entry per CDR3 protein. The table lists around 400,000 distinct CDR3 sequences, 15% to 17% of them singletons. Sequences were obtained from blood. Receptors were obtained from a woman under 30 with Graves' hyperthyroidism that later progressed to Graves' ophthalmopathy.

This clonotype was seen a handful of times. J is TRBJ2-2 and V is TRBV27; D call uncertain. Trimming took 0 bases from V and 5 from J, leaving 10 bases between them. This CDR3 is built from 15 residues. From germline, CDR1 is MNHEY and CDR2 SMNVEV (reference sequence). The CDR3 spells CASSLSVGWTGELFF. For the CDR3, the DNA is TGTGCCAGCAGTTTATCGGTAGGATGGACCGGGGAGCTGTTTTTT.

This clonotype was detected only a few times. The chain joins TRBV28 to TRBJ1-5; D unclear. The germline CDR1 and CDR2 sequences are MDHEN and SYDVKM. The CDR3 has 13 amino acids. The germline V and J ends were trimmed by 7 bases and 9 bases, with 16 bases remaining between them. The CDR3 here is CASTRPGAGPQHF. As DNA, the CDR3 is TGTGCCAGCACCCGCCCAGGCGCGGGGCCCCAGCATTTT.

Comments on this clonotype: This may stem from a read error, because a much larger clone lies one nucleotide away. The chain links TRBV6-2 or TRBV6-3 to TRBJ1-1, with no clear D. V lost 5 bases, J lost 5 bases, and 18 bases lay in between. CDR3 length: 15 residues. Germline-derived CDR1 and CDR2 are MNHEY and SVGEGT. Written as DNA, the CDR3 is TGTGCCAGCAGTACGCACAAGAGGCATGAGACTGAAGCTTTCTTT. Translating gives CASSTHKRHETEAFF.

This clonotype was counted ten times or more. The rearrangement links TRBV28 to TRBJ1-1, with D tentatively TRBD1 (5 bases). Trimming took 5 bases from V and 4 from J, leaving 11 bases between them. The CDR3 sequence is 13 residues long. The germline V gene has CDR1 MDHEN and CDR2 SYDVKM. CDR3 protein: CASSKARGTEAFF. Here the CDR3 DNA reads TGTGCCAGCAGTAAGGCAAGGGGCACTGAAGCTTTCTTT.

This clonotype was detected a few times. The chain carries TRBV20-1 and TRBJ2-3; D not resolved. The CDR3 is 16 amino acids. V was shortened by 4 bases and J by 0 bases, with 17 bases between the two germline ends. The germline V gene has CDR1 DFQATT and CDR2 SNEGSKA (reference sequence). The CDR3 reads CSAIAQPNPSTDTQYF. Here the CDR3 DNA reads TGCAGTGCTATTGCGCAGCCGAATCCTAGCACAGATACGCAGTATTTT.

This clonotype has ten or more counts. This chain joins TRBV20-1 and TRBJ2-1; 8 positions agree with TRBD2. V trimming: 4 bases; J trimming: 1 base; junction bases outside the gene matches: 3. Germline-derived CDR1 and CDR2 are DFQATT and SNEGSKA (reference sequence). The CDR3 runs 14 residues. In DNA, the CDR3 is TGCAGTGCTACCAAGCGGGAGTCCTACAATGAGCAGTTCTTC. Its translation: CSATKRESYNEQFF.

The V gene is TRBV7-6, the J gene TRBJ2-3, with unresolved D. Trimming stripped 1 base from V and 2 bases from J, with 10 bases between. The CDR3 covers 15 residues. In germline, CDR1 is SGHVS, CDR2 FNYEAQ. CDR3 sequence (DNA): TGTGCCAGCAGCTTAGGGGGTGGGGACACAGATACGCAGTATTTT. This encodes CASSLGGGDTDTQYF.

V usage is TRBV28 and J usage is TRBJ1-3; the match to TRBD1 covers 7 bases. In germline, CDR1 is MDHEN, CDR2 SYDVKM. Trimming at V came to 6 bases and at J to 3 bases, leaving 8 bases not matched to a gene. The CDR3 totals 15 residues. CDR3: CASRLTGTIGNTIYF. The CDR3 bases are TGTGCCAGCAGGCTGACAGGGACCATTGGAAACACCATATATTTT.

This clonotype has at least ten counts. The chain uses TRBV6-1 and TRBJ2-1, with 13 nucleotides matching TRBD2. The CDR3 contains 15 residues. Trimming at V came to 6 bases and at J to 9 bases, leaving 8 bases not matched to a gene. The germline CDR1 and CDR2 sequences are MNHNS and SASEGT. CDR3 DNA: TGTGCCAGCAGAAAACCGGGACTAGCGGGACGTGAGCAGTTCTTC. This encodes CASRKPGLAGREQFF.

There are many counts of this clonotype. CDR3 in DNA: TGTGCCAGCAGTTTATGTCCGGGGCCCTGCGCGGAAAAACTGTTTTTT. Translation gives CASSLCPGPCAEKLFF. The gene calls are TRBV28 and TRBJ1-4; a weak D match, TRBD1 (5 bases). Between the trimmed V and J ends, which lost 0 bases and 8 bases, there was a span of 16 bases. In germline, CDR1 is MDHEN, CDR2 SYDVKM. CDR3 size: 16 residues. Combining the CDR3 with reference TRBV28 and TRBJ1-4 gives the whole variable domain DVKVTQSSRYLVKRTGEKVFLECVQDMDHENMFWYRQDPGLGLRLIYFSYDVKMKEKGDIPEGYSVSREKKERFSLILESASTNQTSMYLCASSLCPGPCAEKLFFGSGTQLSVL.

This clonotype was detected ten times or more. The chain carries TRBV30 and TRBJ2-7; D perhaps matches TRBD1 (6 bases). Trimming shortened V by 1 base and J by 7 bases, and 14 bases separated the two germline ends. This CDR3 has 13 amino acids. From germline, CDR1 is GTSNPN and CDR2 SVGIG (reference sequence). The CDR3 here is CAWSGGLSWEQYF. CDR3 in DNA: TGTGCCTGGAGTGGGGGGCTCTCTTGGGAGCAGTACTTC.

A few counts support this clonotype. The chain couples TRBV7-6 to TRBJ2-7; 9 bases match TRBD2. J lost 5 bases, V lost 2 bases, and 1 base had no gene match. Per the germline V gene, CDR1 is SGHVS and CDR2 is FNYEAQ. The CDR3 loop spans 13 amino acids. Here the CDR3 DNA reads TGTGCCAGCAGCTTACTAGCGGGAAACGAGCAGTACTTC. Translation: CASSLLAGNEQYF.

The chain employs TRBV5-4 and TRBJ2-2, with 11 bases aligning to TRBD2. Trimming cost V 4 bases and J 1 base; bases outside gene matches: 3. CDR1 SGHNT and CDR2 YYREEE come from the germline V gene (reference sequence). CDR3 size: 16 residues. The DNA of the CDR3 is TGTGCCAGCAGCACCGGGACTAGCGGGAACACCGGGGAGCTGTTTTTT. Its protein product is CASSTGTSGNTGELFF.

This clonotype was picked up many times. The chain joins TRBV7-8 to TRBJ2-3; 12 positions match TRBD2. V shed 1 base and J 5 bases; nucleotides not matched to a gene: 13. CDR1 and CDR2 (germline): SGHVS, FQNEAQ. The CDR3 extends over 19 amino acids. This chain's CDR3 is CASSLETSGSGGVGDTQYF. The CDR3 region has the DNA TGTGCCAGCAGCTTAGAGACTAGCGGGAGTGGGGGAGTTGGAGATACGCAGTATTTT.

The chain has TRBV19 and TRBJ1-2, with TRBD1 matching over 7 bases. Germline V gene data show CDR1 as LNHDA and CDR2 as SQIVND (reference sequence). There are 13 residues in the CDR3. V trimming: 7 bases; J trimming: 4 bases; junction bases outside the gene matches: 6. CDR3 region: CASTRAGGYGYTF. The CDR3 coding sequence is TGTGCCAGTACACGCGCAGGGGGCTATGGCTACACCTTC.

V usage is TRBV25-1 and J usage is TRBJ2-7; D unresolved. CDR1 is MGHDK and CDR2 is SYGVNS in the germline V gene. V dropped 8 bases and J dropped 3 bases, with 2 bases sitting between them. The CDR3 is 9 amino acids. The chain's CDR3 is CASYYEQYF. In DNA form, the CDR3 reads TGTGCCAGCTACTACGAGCAGTACTTC.

Ten or more counts support this clonotype. The rearrangement links TRBV11-3 to TRBJ2-5; possible D gene TRBD1, 6 bases. Germline V gene lookup returns CDR1 SGHNT and CDR2 YENEEA. V lost 4 bases and J lost 1, with 7 bases in between. The CDR3 has 13 amino acids. The CDR3 bases are TGTGCCAGCAGCTCACAGGGCCAAGAGACCCAGTACTTC. As protein: CASSSQGQETQYF.